This is a list of T cell receptor beta chains from one sample in a study of patients and donors after allogeneic stem cell transplantation. In TCRdb, the RT-PCR reads were re-called with MiXCR into one record per CDR3 protein. The repertoire includes roughly 960,000 distinct CDR3 sequences, about a sixth of them detected once, and 5% to 7.5% sits in the top ten. Sequencing was done on a sample of blood, either unsorted or a sorted T cell fraction (not recorded which). The receptors derive from a human donor who was either an allogeneic HSCT recipient or a stem cell or donor lymphocyte infusion donor (not recorded which). It is not recorded whose cells these are; they may come from a transplant donor. CDR3s include the opening cysteine and the closing phenylalanine or tryptophan. The order of the fields is clone size, J gene, V gene, D gene, CDR3 DNA, CDR3 protein. The D gene is left open where the match is weak. Clone size appears in some rows only: once, few, many, or a class for an expanded clone.

few	TRBJ2-7	TRBV20-1	TRBD2	TGCAGTGCTAGAGATTCTACCCGCGGGACTAGCTTCGAGCAGTACTTC	CSARDSTRGTSFEQYF
few	TRBJ2-3	TRBV20-1	NA	TGCAGTGCTAGAGCCGGTAATACGCAGTATTTT	CSARAGNTQYF
few	TRBJ1-1	TRBV5-1	NA	TGCGCCAGCAGTATGGGGGGAAAGGGGAACACTGAAGCTTTCTTT	CASSMGGKGNTEAFF
few	TRBJ2-7	TRBV7-9	NA	TGTGCCAGCAGCTCTGGTCAGACAACCGGGACATTCTACGAGCAGTACTTC	CASSSGQTTGTFYEQYF
NA	TRBJ2-7	TRBV19	TRBD2	TGTGCCAGTACTACTTCCCCGGGACTAACCTACGAGCAGTACTTC	CASTTSPGLTYEQYF
NA	TRBJ2-1	TRBV5-6	NA	TGTGCCAGCAGCCACAGGAGCCCCTCCTACAATGAGCAGTTCTTC	CASSHRSPSYNEQFF
few	TRBJ2-1	TRBV9	NA	TGTGCCAGCACCGTAGGGGCAGGGGAGTATGAGCAGTTCTTC	CASTVGAGEYEQFF
few	TRBJ2-1	TRBV9	NA	TGTGCCAGCAGCGTAGCCGGGGCCCCCCCGGGAAATGAGCAGTTCTTC	CASSVAGAPPGNEQFF
NA	TRBJ1-2	TRBV6-1	NA	TGTGCCAGCAGTGAAGATGGGAACAAGAGCACCTTC	CASSEDGNKSTF
few	TRBJ1-2	TRBV6-5	NA	TGTGCCAGCAGTTACCGCGAGGGACTGGGCTACACCTTC	CASSYREGLGYTF
few	TRBJ2-3	TRBV4-3	TRBD2	TGCGCCAGCAGCCTAAGGGCGCGCCTAGCGGGGACAGATACGCAGTATTTT	CASSLRARLAGTDTQYF
many	TRBJ1-5	TRBV12-3/TRBV12-4	TRBD1	TGTGCCAGCAGGAGGACAGGGTATCAGCCCCAGCATTTT	CASRRTGYQPQHF
NA	TRBJ2-1	TRBV20-1	NA	TGCAGTGCAACAGTACGAACTTTCTACAATGAGCAGTTCTTC	CSATVRTFYNEQFF
NA	TRBJ2-2	TRBV20-1	TRBD1	TGCAGTCGACAGGGCCTTAACACCGGGGAGCTGTTTTTT	CSRQGLNTGELFF
few	TRBJ2-1	TRBV29-1	NA	TGCAGCGTTCATTCGGTGGCAGGGGTTAGCGATGAGCAGTTCTTC	CSVHSVAGVSDEQFF
NA	TRBJ1-4	TRBV12-3/TRBV12-4	NA	TGTGCCAGCAGCCCGAACCCCCCGGGGGCTAATGAAAAACTGTTTTTT	CASSPNPPGANEKLFF
NA	TRBJ1-3	TRBV18	NA	TGTGCCAGCTCTGTACAGGTGAACTCTGGAAACACCATATATTTT	CASSVQVNSGNTIYF
NA	TRBJ1-3	TRBV7-9	NA	TGTGCCAGCAGCCCCGGGACTAGGGCTGGAAACACCATATATTTT	CASSPGTRAGNTIYF
few	TRBJ1-3	TRBV20-1	TRBD1	TGCAGTGCAACCTCCGGGGACAGGGCTGGAAACACCATATATTTT	CSATSGDRAGNTIYF
few	TRBJ2-1	TRBV29-1	TRBD2	TGCAGCGTTGAAGATAGTCTAGCGGGAGATTATGAGCAGTTCTTC	CSVEDSLAGDYEQFF
NA	TRBJ1-3	TRBV12-3/TRBV12-4	NA	TGTGCCAGCAGTTTGAGGACGGTTTGGGGAAACACCATATATTTT	CASSLRTVWGNTIYF
NA	TRBJ1-1	TRBV20-1	NA	TGCAGTGCCCGCGGACCGCAGAACACTGAAGCTTTCTTT	CSARGPQNTEAFF
NA	TRBJ2-7	TRBV6-5	NA	TGTGCCAGCAGTGACTCCGGCGAGCAGTACTTC	CASSDSGEQYF
NA	TRBJ2-2	TRBV7-2	NA	TGTGCCAGCAGCTTAGGACCGGGACCCAGAAACACCGGGGAGCTGTTTTTT	CASSLGPGPRNTGELFF
few	TRBJ2-3	TRBV14	TRBD2	TGTGCCAGCAGCCAAGAGACTAGCGGGAGAACAGATACGCAGTATTTT	CASSQETSGRTDTQYF
few	TRBJ2-2	TRBV7-2	TRBD2	TGTGCCAGCAGCTTAGCGGGTAGCGGGGGGTTGCGGGAGCTGTTTTTT	CASSLAGSGGLRELFF
NA	TRBJ2-3	TRBV29-1	TRBD1	TGCCCCCTGCCCAATCGACAGGGGCCCCTACCTACAGATACGCAGTATTTT	CPLPNRQGPLPTDTQYF
NA	TRBJ2-7	TRBV4-2	NA	TGTGCCAGCAGCCAGAGTAATAGCGACTCCTACGAGCAGTACTTC	CASSQSNSDSYEQYF
few	TRBJ1-1	TRBV30	NA	TGTGCAAATGGGGATCCGCGCAGGCCAGTCACTGAAGCTTTCTTT	CANGDPRRPVTEAFF
NA	TRBJ1-1	TRBV9	NA	TGTGCCAGCAGCACCCAAACGGGCAGGGTGGCTGAAGCTTTCTTT	CASSTQTGRVAEAFF
NA	TRBJ2-1	TRBV11-3	NA	TGTGCCAGCAGCTTAAGGTTCAATGAGCAGTTCTTC	CASSLRFNEQFF
few	TRBJ2-1	TRBV11-1	TRBD2	TGTGCCAGCAGCTCACTAGGACTAGCGGACCTGCGTTCCTACAATGAGCAGTTCTTC	CASSSLGLADLRSYNEQFF
many	TRBJ2-2	TRBV10-3	NA	TGTGCCATCACGTCCGGAGGGACCACCGGGGAGCTGTTTTTT	CAITSGGTTGELFF
few	TRBJ2-1	TRBV18	NA	TGTGCCAGCTCAGCCTCTGGGGAGGATGAGCAGTTCTTC	CASSASGEDEQFF
NA	TRBJ2-7	TRBV20-1	TRBD1	TGCAGTGCTCCAACTTACAGGGGGTTCTACGAGCAGTACTTC	CSAPTYRGFYEQYF
few	TRBJ2-5	TRBV5-6	NA	TGTGCCAGCAGCTTGGGGTCCGGACTTGGAGAGACCCAGTACTTC	CASSLGSGLGETQYF
few	TRBJ1-3	TRBV15	NA	TGTGCCACCAGCAGGGGTACAGGGACCTCTGGAAACACCATATATTTT	CATSRGTGTSGNTIYF
few	TRBJ1-2	TRBV20-1	NA	TGCAGTGCTAGTCCCGCAGGAGCCTATGGCTACACCTTC	CSASPAGAYGYTF
NA	TRBJ2-7	TRBV29-1	TRBD1	TGCAGCGTGCAACGACAGGGTTCCTACGAGCAGTACTTC	CSVQRQGSYEQYF
many	TRBJ1-2	TRBV12-3/TRBV12-4	TRBD1	TGTGCCAGCAGTTTAGCTGGGACAGGGGTCTATGGCTACACCTTC	CASSLAGTGVYGYTF
few	TRBJ1-4	TRBV29-1	NA	TGCAGCGTTGCCGACAGCCCCACTAATGAAAAACTGTTTTTT	CSVADSPTNEKLFF
few	TRBJ2-7	TRBV9	NA	TGTGCCAGCAGCCCCCCCCTCCGGTTCAACGAGCAGTACTTC	CASSPPLRFNEQYF
NA	TRBJ2-7	TRBV20-1	NA	TGCAGTGCTACCGAGGCGAGCAGGGGTTCCTACGAGCAGTACTTC	CSATEASRGSYEQYF
NA	TRBJ1-1	TRBV20-1	NA	TGCAGTGCTACCGGCACCCGCCCTGAAGCTTTCTTT	CSATGTRPEAFF
NA	TRBJ2-3	TRBV9	NA	TGTGCCAGCAGCCCACCCAATAGCCAGGTCACAGATACGCAGTATTTT	CASSPPNSQVTDTQYF
NA	TRBJ1-1	TRBV3-1	TRBD1	TGTGCCAGCAGCCGTTTGGACAGGGTAGAAGATGCTTTCTTT	CASSRLDRVEDAFF
NA	TRBJ1-1	TRBV5-1	NA	TGCGCCAGCAGCTTGGACATACCTTTGAACACTGAAGCTTTCTTT	CASSLDIPLNTEAFF
few	TRBJ2-5	TRBV15	NA	TGTGCCACCAGCAGAGTATATAAGGAGACCCAGTACTTC	CATSRVYKETQYF
many	TRBJ2-7	TRBV12-3/TRBV12-4	TRBD1	TGTGCCAGCAGCTTGCCGGGACAGGGGCGGTCGAGCGAGCAGTACTTC	CASSLPGQGRSSEQYF
NA	TRBJ2-7	TRBV28	TRBD2	TGTGCCAGCAGTTTAACACTAGCGGGAGGAGAGCAGTACTTC	CASSLTLAGGEQYF
many	TRBJ2-1	TRBV12-3/TRBV12-4	NA	TGTGCCAGCAGTTTATCTATCGGGCTAGGGTCCAATGAGCAGTTCTTC	CASSLSIGLGSNEQFF
few	TRBJ2-7	TRBV12-3/TRBV12-4	NA	TGTGCCAGCAGTTTAGCGGAGAAGTACGAGCAGTACTTC	CASSLAEKYEQYF
NA	TRBJ1-3	TRBV6-5	NA	TGTGCCAGCAGTTCCCGCTCGTCGGGGCGCGACGGAAACACCATATATTTT	CASSSRSSGRDGNTIYF